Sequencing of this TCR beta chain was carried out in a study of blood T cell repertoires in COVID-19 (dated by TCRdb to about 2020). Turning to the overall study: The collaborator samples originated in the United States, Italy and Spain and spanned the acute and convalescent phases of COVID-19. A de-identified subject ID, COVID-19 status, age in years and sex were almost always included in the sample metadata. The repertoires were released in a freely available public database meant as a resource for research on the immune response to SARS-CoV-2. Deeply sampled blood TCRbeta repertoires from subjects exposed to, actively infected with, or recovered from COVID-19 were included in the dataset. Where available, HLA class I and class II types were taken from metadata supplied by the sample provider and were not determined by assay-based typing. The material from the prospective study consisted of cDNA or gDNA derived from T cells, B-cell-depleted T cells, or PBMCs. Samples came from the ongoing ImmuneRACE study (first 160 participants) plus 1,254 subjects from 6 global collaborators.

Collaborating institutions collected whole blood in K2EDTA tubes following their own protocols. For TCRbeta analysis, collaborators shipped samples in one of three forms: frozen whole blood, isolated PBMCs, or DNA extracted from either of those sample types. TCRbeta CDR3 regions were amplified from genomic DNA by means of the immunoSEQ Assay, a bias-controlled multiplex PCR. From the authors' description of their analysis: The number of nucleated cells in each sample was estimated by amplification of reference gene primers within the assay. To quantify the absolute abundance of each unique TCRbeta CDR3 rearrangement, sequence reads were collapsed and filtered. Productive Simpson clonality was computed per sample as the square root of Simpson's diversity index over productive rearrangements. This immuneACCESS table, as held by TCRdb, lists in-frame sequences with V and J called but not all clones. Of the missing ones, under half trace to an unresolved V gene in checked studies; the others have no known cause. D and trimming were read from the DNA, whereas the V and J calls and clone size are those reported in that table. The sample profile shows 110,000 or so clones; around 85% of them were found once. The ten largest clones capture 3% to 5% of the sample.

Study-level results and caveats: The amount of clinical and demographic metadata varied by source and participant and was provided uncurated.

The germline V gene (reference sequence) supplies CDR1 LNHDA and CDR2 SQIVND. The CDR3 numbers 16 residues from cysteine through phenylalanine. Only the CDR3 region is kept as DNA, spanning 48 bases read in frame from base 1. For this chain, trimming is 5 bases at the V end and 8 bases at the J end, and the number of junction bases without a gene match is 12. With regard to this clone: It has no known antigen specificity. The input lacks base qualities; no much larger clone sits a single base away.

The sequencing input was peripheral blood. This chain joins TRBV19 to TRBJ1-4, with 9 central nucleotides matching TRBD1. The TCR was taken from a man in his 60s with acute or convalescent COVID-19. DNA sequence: TGTGCCAGTAGTCACCCCCCGGACAGGGGTGGAGAAAAACTGTTTTTT. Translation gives CASSHPPDRGGEKLFF. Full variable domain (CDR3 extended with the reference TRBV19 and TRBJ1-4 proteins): DGGITQSPKYLFRKEGQNVTLSCEQNLNHDAMYWYRQDPGQGLRLIYYSQIVNDFQKGDIAEGYSVSREKKESFPLTVTSAQKNPTAFYLCASSHPPDRGGEKLFFGSGTQLSVL.